These 25 T cell receptor beta chains were sequenced from one sample in a study of T cells in tuberculosis. The method was immunoSEQ multiplex PCR; TCRdb's version includes in-frame clones alone and lacks a portion of them. The sample has tens of thousands of clones, roughly 95% seen once. The sample consisted of PBMCs. The receptors originated from a donor between 10 and 29 years old with latent tuberculosis or without tuberculosis infection.

This chain uses TRBV29-1 with TRBJ1-2, with a possible D match to TRBD1 (5 bases). The V and J ends lost 7 bases and 1 base respectively, with 13 bases between them. The CDR3 is 13 residues long. The germline V gene encodes CDR1 SQVTM and CDR2 ANQGSEA. CDR3 nucleotides: TGCAGCGCGTACGACAGCTATAACTATGGCTACACCTTC. Its protein product is CSAYDSYNYGYTF.

This sequence joins TRBV27 and TRBJ1-2; TRBD1 aligns across 7 bases. CDR1 and CDR2 (germline): MNHEY, SMNVEV (reference sequence). The CDR3 is 13 residues long. V dropped 4 bases and J dropped 6; count of bases not matched to a gene: 5. In DNA, the CDR3 is TGTGCCAGCAGTTACAGGGGCTTGGATGGCTACACCTTC. It specifies CASSYRGLDGYTF.

V usage is TRBV2 and J usage is TRBJ1-5; D is possibly TRBD1 (6 bases). The CDR3 has 16 residues. Trimming took 6 bases from V and 0 from J, leaving 15 bases between them. Germline V gives CDR1 SNHLY, CDR2 FYNNEI. The CDR3 reads CASSPSYRDSNQPQHF. CDR3 nucleotide sequence: TGTGCCAGCAGCCCTTCGTACAGGGATAGCAATCAGCCCCAGCATTTT.

In nucleotides, the CDR3 is TGTGCCAGCAGCTGGGACAGGAACACTGAAGCTTTCTTT. Translated, it gives CASSWDRNTEAFF. This chain connects TRBV5-4 to TRBJ1-1; 7 bases line up with TRBD1. The V segment lost 3 bases and the J segment 1 base; nucleotides outside the gene matches: 0. The germline V gene encodes CDR1 SGHNT and CDR2 YYREEE (reference sequence). CDR3 length: 13 amino acids. The variable domain in full, with the rest retrieved from reference TRBV5-4 and TRBJ1-1, is ETGVTQSPTHLIKTRGQQVTLRCSSQSGHNTVSWYQQALGQGPQFIFQYYREEENGRGNFPPRFSGLQFPNYSSELNVNALELDDSALYLCASSWDRNTEAFFGQGTRLTVV.

The gene calls are TRBV5-1 and TRBJ2-1, with unresolved D. This CDR3 has 11 amino acids. Trimming pared 4 bases from V and 5 bases from J, leaving 4 bases between. CDR1 and CDR2 from the germline V gene are SGHRS and YFSETQ. As DNA, the CDR3 is TGCGCCAGCAGCGCGAACAATGAGCAGTTCTTC. It encodes CASSANNEQFF.

The chain carries TRBV29-1 and TRBJ2-3; 10 nucleotides line up with TRBD2. Germline V gene sequence: CDR1 SQVTM, CDR2 ANQGSEA. Trimming at V came to 2 bases and at J to 5 bases, leaving 13 bases not matched to a gene. This CDR3 spans 17 amino acids. The CDR3 DNA is TGCAGCGTTGAAATGGGAGGGCTAGCGGGAGCCATAGATACGCAGTATTTT. This gives the protein CSVEMGGLAGAIDTQYF.

The gene calls are TRBV7-8 and TRBJ1-2; D uncertain. The CDR3 runs 16 residues. Germline CDR1 is SGHVS and CDR2 is FQNEAQ. The V end was cut by 1 base, the J end by 4 bases, with 16 bases between. The CDR3 coding sequence is TGTGCCAGCAGCTTAGAACGTTGGCCGCGCGGCTATGGCTACACCTTC. Translation gives CASSLERWPRGYGYTF.

The gene calls are TRBV11-3 and TRBJ2-3, with TRBD1 matching 7 bases. CDR1 is SGHNT, CDR2 YENEEA, per germline. The CDR3 has 13 residues. Trimming took 8 bases from V and 3 from J; bases not matched to a gene: 5. CDR3 amino acids: CASGDSITDTQYF. In DNA form, the CDR3 reads TGTGCCAGCGGGGACAGTATTACAGATACGCAGTATTTT.

The chain has TRBV5-1 and TRBJ2-1; TRBD2 matches at 8 bases. J was trimmed by 7 bases and V by 7 bases; bases with no gene match: 16. The CDR3 consists of 16 residues. Germline V gene sequence: CDR1 SGHRS, CDR2 YFSETQ. CDR3 nucleotides: TGCGCCAGCTCCACCAGCGCGGCGGGAGGTGGAAATGAGCAGTTCTTC. This translates into CASSTSAAGGGNEQFF.

The chain uses TRBV29-1 and TRBJ2-3, with TRBD2 identical over 9 bases. V lost 4 bases to trimming and J lost 7 bases; unmatched junction nucleotides: 9. Germline V gene lookup returns CDR1 SQVTM and CDR2 ANQGSEA. The CDR3 is 14 amino acids. This CDR3 reads CSVVGLANGYTQYF. CDR3 nucleotides: TGCAGCGTTGTTGGACTAGCGAACGGGTATACGCAGTATTTT.

This clone was seen just once. V and J are TRBV7-9 and TRBJ2-6; 14 positions agree with TRBD2. CDR3 length equals 17 residues. From germline, CDR1 is SEHNR and CDR2 FQNEAQ (reference sequence). Unmatched junction bases numbered 8, after V lost 9 bases and J lost 4 bases. CDR3 bases: TGTGCCAGATCGGGACTAGCGGGAGACACGGGGGCCAACGTCCTGACTTTC. Its translation: CARSGLAGDTGANVLTF.

Only one count was recorded for this clone. This chain links TRBV14 with TRBJ1-2; 9 bases are shared with TRBD1. The trim removed 5 bases at V and 8 bases at J, leaving 9 bases unmatched. The CDR3 covers 14 residues. Germline V gene data show CDR1 as SGHDN and CDR2 as FVKESK. The CDR3, as DNA: TGTGCCAGCAGCGATCTACAGGGGGCGCGAGGCTACACCTTC. Protein: CASSDLQGARGYTF.

With regard to this clone: The conserved phenylalanine or tryptophan normally closing the CDR3 is absent here, so this likely arose from a read error. The DNA is omitted, as the CDR3 cannot be located on it reliably, and the CDR3 follows TCRdb's listing. This chain joins TRBV7-9 and TRBJ1-2. The CDR3 is 14 amino acids in total, end residues counted. Germline assignment: CDR1 SEHNR and CDR2 FQNEAQ (reference sequence). This chain's CDR3 is CASSLVGGEDWVSV.

The J gene is TRBJ1-3, the V gene TRBV27; D not resolved. This CDR3 contains 13 residues. Germline-derived CDR1 and CDR2 are MNHEY and SMNVEV (reference sequence). V lost 6 bases, J lost 0 bases, and 6 bases lay in between. In nucleotides, the CDR3 is TGTGCCAGCAGCACAGACTCTGGAAACACCATATATTTT. It is translated as CASSTDSGNTIYF.

This clone was observed once. The V and J genes are TRBV2 and TRBJ1-5; TRBD1 might be the D (5 bases). Germline assignment: CDR1 SNHLY and CDR2 FYNNEI. Trimming pared 6 bases from V and 6 bases from J, leaving 9 bases between. This CDR3 has 12 residues. The CDR3 protein is CASSQGSQPQHF. In nucleotides, the CDR3 is TGTGCCAGCAGCCAGGGAAGTCAGCCCCAGCATTTT.

This chain connects TRBV5-4 to TRBJ2-2; no definite D call. CDR1 is SGHNT and CDR2 is YYREEE in the germline V gene (reference sequence). This CDR3 comprises 14 residues. Deletions cut 4 bases from V and 4 bases from J, with 11 bases between. CDR3 DNA sequence: TGTGCCAGCAGCCGTGACACCTTCACCGGGGAGCTGTTTTTT. This translates into CASSRDTFTGELFF.

The rearrangement joins TRBV6-1 to TRBJ2-1, with 8 bases identical to TRBD1. J was trimmed by 4 bases and V by 8 bases; bases with no gene match: 10. There are 15 residues in the CDR3. Germline loops: CDR1 MNHNS, CDR2 SASEGT. The CDR3 sequence is CASASGRGQYNEQFF. The DNA for the CDR3 is TGTGCCAGCGCGTCGGGCAGGGGGCAATACAATGAGCAGTTCTTC.

The chain combines TRBV7-2 with TRBJ1-2; D possibly corresponds to TRBD1 (6 bases). The germline V gene encodes CDR1 SGHTA and CDR2 FQGNSA. V shed 5 bases and J shed 2 bases, with 12 bases lying between them. The CDR3 runs to 14 residues. CDR3 DNA sequence: TGTGCCAGCAGCCCCGGTGGACAGAACTATGGCTACACCTTC. This codes for CASSPGGQNYGYTF.

The J gene is TRBJ2-2, the V gene TRBV27, with D tentatively TRBD1 (6 bases). The CDR3 sequence is 14 residues long. The V end was cut by 4 bases, the J end by 1 base, with 7 bases between. Per germline, CDR1 MNHEY and CDR2 SMNVEV (reference sequence). CDR3 nucleotide sequence: TGTGCCAGCAGTTACAGGGAGAACACCGGGGAGCTGTTTTTT. This encodes CASSYRENTGELFF.

This clone was picked up a small number of times. This chain uses TRBV5-1 with TRBJ2-7; 12 bases fit TRBD1. The CDR3 covers 15 residues. Germline V gives CDR1 SGHRS, CDR2 YFSETQ. V lost 2 bases to trimming and J lost 6 bases; unmatched junction nucleotides: 6. The CDR3 protein is CASSFGTGGAGEQYF. Here the CDR3 DNA reads TGCGCCAGCAGCTTCGGGACAGGGGGCGCGGGCGAGCAGTACTTC.

The sample holds one count of this clone. The chain combines TRBV7-2 with TRBJ1-1; 9 nucleotides agree with TRBD1. V lost 5 bases to trimming and J lost 4 bases; unmatched junction nucleotides: 5. The CDR3 consists of 14 residues. Germline V gene data show CDR1 as SGHTA and CDR2 as FQGNSA. CDR3 protein: CASSRTGDSTEAFF. CDR3 in DNA: TGTGCCAGCAGCCGGACAGGGGATAGCACTGAAGCTTTCTTT.

The table lists this clone with a count of one. J is TRBJ1-3 and V is TRBV10-3; D is possibly TRBD1 (6 bases). The ends were cut back, 6 bases at V and 0 bases at J, with 6 bases in the middle. The CDR3 is 13 residues long. Germline CDR1 and CDR2: ENHRY and SYGVKD. The CDR3 DNA reads TGTGCCATCAGGGACAGCTCTGGAAACACCATATATTTT. This encodes CAIRDSSGNTIYF.

The chain recombines TRBV14 with TRBJ1-2, with D tentatively TRBD1 (5 bases). Germline-derived CDR1 and CDR2 are SGHDN and FVKESK. The CDR3 consists of 14 residues. Trimming pared 0 bases from V and 4 bases from J, leaving 9 bases between. The CDR3 DNA is TGTGCCAGCAGCCAAGATAACAGGCCCTATGGCTACACCTTC. Translation: CASSQDNRPYGYTF.

The chain combines TRBV6-4 with TRBJ2-1; TRBD2 matches 7 bases. This CDR3 spans 15 amino acids. The J segment lost 4 bases and the V segment lost 3 bases, leaving 6 bases of the junction unmatched. CDR1 is MRHNA and CDR2 is SNTAGT in the germline V gene. Here the CDR3 reads CASSEGLADYNEQFF. As DNA, the CDR3 is TGTGCCAGCAGTGAGGGGCTAGCGGATTACAATGAGCAGTTCTTC.

The chain is built from TRBV5-1 and TRBJ1-4; 7 positions match TRBD1. With V trimmed by 2 bases and J by 6 bases, 7 bases remained unmatched. CDR1 and CDR2 (germline): SGHRS, YFSETQ. CDR3 size: 15 residues. The CDR3 sequence: CASSLGDRAYEKLFF. For the CDR3, the DNA is TGCGCCAGCAGCTTAGGGGACAGAGCATATGAAAAACTGTTTTTT.